One sample yielded the 16 T cell receptor beta chains listed below, sequenced in a study of cytomegalovirus exposure and HLA in healthy donors. Primers: 60 Vbeta forward and 13 Jbeta reverse. Produced via immunoSEQ multiplex PCR; TCRdb's table is partial and in-frame only. The sample lists about 150,000 clones; 80% were seen once. Sequenced: PBMCs. The receptors were sampled from a woman aged 40 to 50 in good health and CMV-seronegative.

The rearrangement links TRBV9 to TRBJ2-3; 11 bases agree with TRBD2. Germline V gives CDR1 SGDLS, CDR2 YYNGEE. This CDR3 contains 18 residues. V trimming: 3 bases; J trimming: 6 bases; junction bases outside the gene matches: 15. CDR3 sequence: CASSAPRVAGGPVDTQYF. CDR3 DNA: TGTGCCAGCAGCGCCCCCCGGGTAGCGGGAGGGCCCGTCGATACGCAGTATTTT. The full variable domain, with the rest looked up from reference TRBV9 and TRBJ2-3, is DSGVTQTPKHLITATGQRVTLRCSPRSGDLSVYWYQQSLDQGLQFLIQYYNGEERAKGNILERFSAQQFPDLHSELNLSSLELGDSALYFCASSAPRVAGGPVDTQYFGPGTRLTVL.

In DNA form, the CDR3 reads TGTGCCAGAATCCGGGACAGGACGTCTTACGAGCAGTACTTC. The encoded protein is CARIRDRTSYEQYF. The rearrangement links TRBV28 to TRBJ2-7; 8 bases line up with TRBD1. The CDR3 extends over 14 amino acids. From germline, CDR1 is MDHEN and CDR2 SYDVKM. V lost 9 bases and J lost 4; bases outside the gene matches: 11.

The CDR3 bases are TGTGCCAGCGCCGCACTAGCGACCTACAATGAGCAGTTCTTC. Residues: CASAALATYNEQFF. J is TRBJ2-1 and V is TRBV6-6; 7 bases are a match to TRBD2. The CDR3 extends over 14 amino acids. V gave up 8 bases and J gave up 2 bases; unmatched junction bases: 6. CDR1 is MNHNY, CDR2 SVGAGI, per germline (reference sequence).

The V and J genes are TRBV5-1 and TRBJ1-4; TRBD1 agrees at 8 bases. Trimming removed 3 bases from V and 6 bases from J; junction bases left unmatched: 7. The CDR3 runs to 15 residues. The germline V gene has CDR1 SGHRS and CDR2 YFSETQ. CDR3 bases: TGCGCCAGCAGCTCTACAGGGGGACGGCATGAAAAACTGTTTTTT. The encoded protein is CASSSTGGRHEKLFF.

V and J are TRBV5-1 and TRBJ2-1; 11 nucleotides align to TRBD2. The junction had 15 bases not matched to a gene; V was cut back by 4 bases and J by 6 bases. Germline assignment: CDR1 SGHRS and CDR2 YFSETQ. This CDR3 has 18 amino acids. CDR3: CASSILAGAPSRANEQFF. The CDR3 DNA is TGCGCCAGCAGCATACTAGCGGGGGCGCCATCGAGGGCCAATGAGCAGTTCTTC.

This clone showed up just once. The V and J genes are TRBV11-2 and TRBJ1-2, with 7 bases fitting TRBD1. Losses at the gene ends were 6 bases for V and 4 bases for J; bases not matched to a gene: 8. The length of the CDR3 is 14 residues. CDR1 SGHAT and CDR2 FQNNGV come from the germline V gene. DNA for the CDR3: TGTGCCAGCAGTCCTACAGGGGCTGGCTATGGCTACACCTTC. Protein product: CASSPTGAGYGYTF. Full variable domain (outside the CDR3, taken from reference TRBV11-2 and TRBJ1-2): EAGVAQSPRYKIIEKRQSVAFWCNPISGHATLYWYQQILGQGPKLLIQFQNNGVVDDSQLPKDRFSAERLKGVDSTLKIQPAKLEDSAVYLCASSPTGAGYGYTFGSGTRLTVV.

The rearrangement uses TRBV9 and TRBJ2-3; D may be TRBD2 (8 bases). The V gene lost 3 bases and the J gene lost 4 bases, with 18 bases spanning the gap. This CDR3 is built from 16 residues. CDR1 and CDR2 from the germline V gene are SGDLS and YYNGEE. The CDR3 region is CASSARQGAGADTQYF. DNA of the CDR3: TGTGCCAGCAGCGCACGACAGGGAGCGGGGGCAGATACGCAGTATTTT.

This clone was seen once. This rearrangement joins TRBV7-2 to TRBJ1-6; tentatively, D is TRBD1 (6 bases). The CDR3 length is 14 residues. Trimming removed 3 bases from V and 7 bases from J, with 10 bases in between. From germline, CDR1 is SGHTA and CDR2 FQGNSA. In nucleotides, the CDR3 is TGTGCCAGCAGCTTGTGGACAGCCAATTCACCCCTCCACTTT. Its translation: CASSLWTANSPLHF. Filled out from reference TRBV7-2 and TRBJ1-6, the complete variable domain reads GAGVSQSPSNKVTEKGKDVELRCDPISGHTALYWYRQSLGQGLEFLIYFQGNSAPDKSGLPSDRFSAERTGGSVSTLTIQRTQQEDSAVYLCASSLWTANSPLHFGNGTRLTVT.

The chain combines TRBV30 with TRBJ1-2; D is unclear. Trimming cost V 1 base and J 5 bases, with 11 bases left between them. The germline CDR1 and CDR2 sequences are GTSNPN and SVGIG (reference sequence). The CDR3 loop spans 13 amino acids. The CDR3 DNA reads as TGTGCCTGGAGTGGAAGTGCAGGTTATGGCTACACCTTC. It encodes CAWSGSAGYGYTF.

This clone was detected a few times. This rearrangement joins TRBV9 to TRBJ2-3; a weak D match, TRBD1 (7 bases). V was shortened by 7 bases and J by 1 base, with 13 bases between the two germline ends. Germline lookup yields CDR1 SGDLS and CDR2 YYNGEE. The CDR3 extends over 14 amino acids. The CDR3: CASLRGDGTDTQYF. CDR3 sequence (DNA): TGTGCCAGCCTCAGGGGGGACGGCACAGATACGCAGTATTTT.

The gene calls are TRBV7-8 and TRBJ2-5; 10 positions agree with TRBD2. With V trimmed by 7 bases and J by 9 bases, 17 bases remained unmatched. CDR1 and CDR2 from the germline V gene are SGHVS and FQNEAQ. The CDR3 runs to 16 residues. CDR3 nucleotides: TGTGCCAGCATCCGAACTCCCGCTAGCGGGAGTTCCCCCCAGTACTTC. Its translation is CASIRTPASGSSPQYF.

This clone occurred once. This chain connects TRBV2 to TRBJ1-5, with 8 bases identical to TRBD1. The CDR3 covers 16 residues. CDR1 is SNHLY, CDR2 FYNNEI, per germline. V was clipped by 6 bases and J by 3 bases; unmatched bases: 10. The CDR3 nucleotides read TGTGCCAGCAGCTGGGAACAGGGGGAGAACAATCAGCCCCAGCATTTT. Translating it yields CASSWEQGENNQPQHF.

This clone has only a few counts. The genes are TRBV12-5 and TRBJ1-2, with 10 bases matching TRBD1. Germline V gene lookup returns CDR1 LGHNT and CDR2 FRNRAP. This CDR3 contains 18 residues. The V segment lost 4 bases and the J segment 3 bases; nucleotides outside the gene matches: 14. The CDR3: CASGSIPNDRGLDYGYTF. In DNA, the CDR3 is TGTGCTAGTGGTTCCATCCCTAATGACAGGGGGCTGGACTATGGCTACACCTTC.

The chain has TRBV5-1 and TRBJ2-7; 8 nucleotides agree with TRBD1. This CDR3 has 16 amino acids. In germline, CDR1 is SGHRS, CDR2 YFSETQ. The ends lost 2 bases at V and 2 bases at J; junction bases unmatched: 9. The CDR3 region is CASSFEPGTGPYEQYF. The CDR3 DNA sequence: TGCGCCAGCAGCTTCGAACCCGGGACAGGTCCCTACGAGCAGTACTTC.

The V call is TRBV4-2, the J call TRBJ2-1, with a tentative D call TRBD2 (6 bases). The CDR3 is 14 amino acids. The germline gives CDR1 LGHNA, CDR2 YNFKEQ. Trimming cost V 4 bases and J 11 bases, with 18 bases left between them. CDR3 loop: CASSRKGTSPQQFF. CDR3 nucleotides: TGTGCCAGCAGCCGGAAGGGAACTAGCCCTCAGCAGTTCTTC.

The J gene is TRBJ2-5, the V gene TRBV30; 15 bases align to TRBD2. The DNA end lines up better with TRBJ2-7; the J call may be wrong. Germline V lookup: CDR1 GTSNPN, CDR2 SVGIG (reference sequence). The CDR3 sequence is 16 residues long. This chain's CDR3 is CAWRSSGTSGRYEQYF. In DNA, the CDR3 is TGTGCCTGGAGAAGCTCCGGGACTAGCGGGAGGTACGAGCAGTACTTC.